A selection of T cell receptor beta chains follows, all from one sample in a study of blood T cell repertoires in COVID-19. Assay used: immunoSEQ multiplex PCR; TCRdb lists only in-frame clones, some missing. The repertoire consists of 190,000 or so clones, with about 95% occurring once and the leading ten covering 0.7% to 0.8%. Material: peripheral blood. The receptors stem from a man in his thirties or forties with COVID-19, enrolled during active disease. Both conserved end residues are part of each CDR3. The D gene is left open where the match is weak. Expanded clones get a size class; other rows say once, few or many, or leave the size out.

CAGAATVGYTF | TGTGCCGGAGCGGCCACAGTAGGCTACACCTTC | TRBJ1-2 | NA | TRBV6-5 | NA
CASSESMTQETQYF | TGTGCCAGCAGTGAAAGTATGACTCAAGAGACCCAGTACTTC | TRBJ2-5 | NA | TRBV6-1 | NA
CASSYTTQGITSNQPQHF | TGTGCCAGCAGTTACACCACCCAGGGAATCACGAGCAATCAGCCCCAGCATTTT | TRBJ1-5 | NA | TRBV6-2/TRBV6-3 | NA
CASSSGLAGGTDTQYF | TGTGCCAGCAGCTCAGGACTAGCGGGGGGCACAGATACGCAGTATTTT | TRBJ2-3 | NA | TRBV5-4 | TRBD2
CASSLGQLSYNEQFF | TGTGCCAGCAGCTTAGGGCAGCTTTCCTACAATGAGCAGTTCTTC | TRBJ2-1 | NA | TRBV7-3 | NA
CASSLTGRGQPQHF | TGTGCCAGCAGCCTTACGGGGAGGGGTCAGCCCCAGCATTTT | TRBJ1-5 | NA | TRBV9 | NA
CASSQGLGGTNQPQHF | TGTGCCAGCAGCCAGGGGCTGGGGGGAACCAATCAGCCCCAGCATTTT | TRBJ1-5 | NA | TRBV4-2 | NA
CASSPQPSGTAVQETQYF | TGTGCCAGCAGTCCTCAACCCTCCGGGACAGCCGTTCAAGAGACCCAGTACTTC | TRBJ2-5 | once | TRBV6-6 | TRBD1
CASSSGQGSLMNTEAFF | TGCGCCAGCAGCTCGGGACAGGGTTCATTGATGAACACTGAAGCTTTCTTT | TRBJ1-1 | NA | TRBV5-1 | TRBD1
CASNPLSGGDGYTF | TGTGCCAGTAATCCGCTCTCGGGAGGCGATGGCTACACCTTC | TRBJ1-2 | NA | TRBV19 | NA
CASSTGTEAFF | TGTGCCAGTAGTACGGGCACTGAAGCTTTCTTT | TRBJ1-1 | NA | TRBV19 | NA
CATSSYQRGQSSQYF | TGTGCCACCAGCAGTTACCAAAGAGGACAGAGTTCTCAGTACTTC | TRBJ2-7 | NA | TRBV15 | NA
CASSWMGEGQPQHF | TGCGCCAGCAGCTGGATGGGGGAGGGCCAGCCCCAGCATTTT | TRBJ1-5 | NA | TRBV5-1 | NA
CASSEGYRDYGYTF | TGTGCCAGCAGTGAAGGGTACAGGGACTATGGCTACACCTTC | TRBJ1-2 | NA | TRBV6-1 | NA
CASTPTRTDYNEQFF | TGTGCCAGCACCCCAACCCGGACAGACTACAATGAGCAGTTCTTC | TRBJ2-1 | NA | TRBV2 | NA
CATRGPQETQYF | TGTGCCACCCGAGGCCCCCAAGAGACCCAGTACTTC | TRBJ2-5 | NA | TRBV2 | NA
CASSLSRDEPDRSPLHF | TGTGCCAGCAGCTTGTCCCGGGACGAACCTGACAGGTCACCCCTCCACTTT | TRBJ1-6 | NA | TRBV5-5 | NA
CASRGQGHSGYTF | TGTGCCAGCCGTGGACAGGGTCACAGTGGCTACACCTTC | TRBJ1-2 | NA | TRBV11-2 | TRBD1
CASSGGLLPTNEKLFF | TGTGCCAGTAGTGGGGGCCTACTTCCAACTAATGAAAAACTGTTTTTT | TRBJ1-4 | NA | TRBV19 | NA
CASSDGRDRYTF | TGTGCCAGCAGTGACGGCAGGGATCGCTACACCTTC | TRBJ1-2 | NA | TRBV6-4 | NA
CASTQELAGGTDTQYF | TGTGCCAGCACCCAAGAACTAGCGGGGGGCACAGATACGCAGTATTTT | TRBJ2-3 | NA | TRBV11-2 | TRBD2
CAISEEDNQPQHF | TGTGCCATCAGTGAAGAGGACAATCAGCCCCAGCATTTT | TRBJ1-5 | NA | TRBV10-3 | NA
CASSLTGVNEKLFF | TGTGCCAGCAGTTTAACAGGGGTTAATGAAAAACTGTTTTTT | TRBJ1-4 | once | TRBV28 | TRBD1
CASGSTRQGGNQPQHF | TGTGCTAGTGGTTCCACACGACAGGGTGGAAATCAGCCCCAGCATTTT | TRBJ1-5 | NA | TRBV12-5 | TRBD1
CASSDSSTGELFF | TGTGCCAGCAGTGACTCGAGTACCGGGGAGCTGTTTTTT | TRBJ2-2 | NA | TRBV6-4 | NA
CASSRTGSGGYGYTF | TGCGCCAGCAGCCGCACCGGGTCGGGGGGCTATGGCTACACCTTC | TRBJ1-2 | NA | TRBV5-1 | NA
CASSQDRGGKLFF | TGCGCCAGCAGCCAAGATCGGGGGGGAAAACTGTTTTTT | TRBJ1-4 | few | TRBV4-1 | NA
CASSTAGIREQYF | TGTGCCAGTAGTACGGCGGGGATCCGAGAGCAGTACTTC | TRBJ2-7 | NA | TRBV19 | NA
CASSPGTGGVYEQYF | TGTGCCAGCAGCCCAGGTACCGGGGGGGTCTACGAGCAGTACTTC | TRBJ2-7 | NA | TRBV5-4 | TRBD2
CASSPRGRNTEAFF | TGTGCCAGCAGCCCCAGGGGGCGGAACACTGAAGCTTTCTTT | TRBJ1-1 | few | TRBV7-9 | TRBD1
CASSKQQGPGETQYF | TGTGCCAGCAGCAAACAACAGGGTCCAGGGGAGACCCAGTACTTC | TRBJ2-5 | NA | TRBV6-6 | NA
CAAGTGVSDTQYF | TGTGCCGCAGGGACAGGGGTTTCAGATACGCAGTATTTT | TRBJ2-3 | NA | TRBV19 | TRBD1
CASSLYGGTQETQYF | TGCGCCAGCAGCTTGTACGGGGGGACACAAGAGACCCAGTACTTC | TRBJ2-5 | NA | TRBV5-1 | NA
CASSVGQGQETQYF | TGTGCCAGCAGCGTTGGACAGGGCCAAGAGACCCAGTACTTC | TRBJ2-5 | NA | TRBV5-4 | TRBD1
CASSSGLLAKNIQYF | TGTGCCAGCAGCTCAGGGCTACTAGCCAAAAACATTCAGTACTTC | TRBJ2-4 | NA | TRBV13 | NA